This TCR beta chain was observed in a study of shared clonotypes between healthy human individuals. V was clipped by 5 bases and J by 0 bases, with 7 bases between them. CDR3 length: 13 residues. CDR1 is MNHEY, CDR2 SMNVEV, per germline (reference sequence). Findings and caveats of the study: Across subsets, estimated richness was generally greater for naive than for memory populations.

Tens of thousands of T cell genomes, or around 180 ng DNA, went into the sorted-subset replicate PCRs. Libraries were prepared by immunoSEQ multiplex PCR; TCRdb keeps only in-frame clonotypes and omits some of them. The sample includes more than 500,000 clones, approximately 95% of them seen just once. With regard to this clone: What it binds is unknown.

This sequence was found in a woman aged 25 to 39 in good health. The V and J genes are TRBV27 and TRBJ2-5; D perhaps matches TRBD1 (6 bases). The specimen was naive CD4+ T cells sorted from blood. Subset in this sample: CD45RA+ positively selected. CDR3 in amino acids: CASSRQDQETQYF. The CDR3 DNA is TGTGCCAGCAGTCGACAGGACCAAGAGACCCAGTACTTC.